This T cell receptor beta chain stems from a study of regulatory T cells in long-lasting Graves disease (dated by TCRdb to about 2021). Concerning the study at large: Persistent Graves' disease was defined as persistently positive TSH receptor autoantibodies together with antithyroid drug treatment for over 5 years. Patients with persistent Graves' disease were compared with patients with newly diagnosed Graves' disease using TCR sequencing and RNA sequencing of peripheral blood. The study was conducted in China and was registered as a clinical trial. A total of 35 or so samples were covered by TCR sequencing, comprising approximately 13 persistent and around 20 newly diagnosed Graves' disease patients. Antithyroid drugs had been taken for ten to twelve years on average by persistent Graves' disease patients in the clinical cohort.

Beyond this particular receptor, the publication reports: Persistent disease showed preferential use of TRBV28, TRBJ1-2 and TRBJ2-5, whereas newly diagnosed disease favored TRBV20-1 and TRBJ2-1. Only the TCR beta chain was sequenced and analyzed. A larger number of public clonotypes was shared among persistent patients (2,741) than among newly diagnosed patients (around 880). Lower TCR Shannon entropy and fewer highly expanded clones were observed in persistent Graves' disease patients than in newly diagnosed patients, which suggested clonal expansion. Because the primary lesion, thyroid tissue, could not be accessed, the study looked at peripheral blood alone. The authors acknowledged the small sample size as a limitation that may reduce accuracy.

A word on this clonotype: The antigen this receptor binds is unknown. Base qualities are not recorded, but no much larger clone differs from it by a single base.

The time point label of this sample denotes: persistent/refractory GD, antithyroid drugs over 5 years with positive TRAb. For both TCR sequencing and RNA sequencing, RNA was extracted from PBMCs using TRIzol. The diagnosis of Graves' disease was made according to American Thyroid Association guidelines. Recruitment of patients was carried out at an endocrinology department in Xi'an, China. Each patient gave about 9.1 milliliters of peripheral blood, collected in an EDTA anticoagulant tube. Ficoll Paque Plus density gradient separation was used to isolate PBMCs, and no further T cell sorting was done. An Agilent 2100 Bioanalyzer and agarose gel were used to check RNA quality, and a NanoDrop 2000 was used to measure RNA concentration. Library generation was performed with multiplex PCR. TCRdb records Illumina HiSeq 4000 as the sequencer. iRepertoire HTBI primers and Arm-PCR amplification of CDR3 regions were used to construct TCR beta libraries. Gel purification was performed on PCR products prior to sequencing. Turning to the authors' computational methods: A total of fewer than 70 TRBV and 14 TRBJ segments were identified across samples and were used for gene usage analysis of CDR3 amino acid clonotypes. COPE and FqMerger were used to merge the filtered high-quality paired reads into contigs. BLAST was used to align contigs to IMGT TRBV, TRBD and TRBJ reference genes, and CDR3 was defined according to IMGT. Any clonotype with a frequency above 0.1% was classified as a highly expanded clone. Shannon entropy served as the measure of repertoire diversity, while the Gini coefficient captured V-J evenness. Clonotypes shared by more than one individual were considered public. TCRdb trimmed public reads at Q25 via fastp, called clones via MiXCR and kept in-frame beta chains. Identical CDR3 proteins give one entry, which carries the most common genes and DNA. For this entry, the V and J calls and clone size follow TCRdb and not the study's own pipeline. Here the sample has a few hundred thousand distinct CDR3 sequences; 22% occur a single time. The top ten clones comprise roughly 56% of the sample.

Spanning cysteine to phenylalanine, the CDR3 consists of 14 amino acids. This entry keeps only the CDR3 DNA: 42 bases, framed from base 1. After removal of 6 bases from V and 4 bases from J, the junction retains 9 bases not matched to a gene. As encoded in the germline V gene (reference sequence), CDR1 is DFQATT while CDR2 is SNEGSKA. The chain is assembled from TRBV20-1 and TRBJ2-7, with TRBD2 identical over 10 junction bases. The sample consisted of peripheral blood mononuclear cells (PBMCs), taken when the disease was refractory, from a patient treated with antithyroid drugs. This TCR was recovered from a female donor with Graves disease. DNA sequence: TGCAGTGCGCCGCGACTAGCGGGTGGATACGAGCAGTACTTC. Its translation is CSAPRLAGGYEQYF.